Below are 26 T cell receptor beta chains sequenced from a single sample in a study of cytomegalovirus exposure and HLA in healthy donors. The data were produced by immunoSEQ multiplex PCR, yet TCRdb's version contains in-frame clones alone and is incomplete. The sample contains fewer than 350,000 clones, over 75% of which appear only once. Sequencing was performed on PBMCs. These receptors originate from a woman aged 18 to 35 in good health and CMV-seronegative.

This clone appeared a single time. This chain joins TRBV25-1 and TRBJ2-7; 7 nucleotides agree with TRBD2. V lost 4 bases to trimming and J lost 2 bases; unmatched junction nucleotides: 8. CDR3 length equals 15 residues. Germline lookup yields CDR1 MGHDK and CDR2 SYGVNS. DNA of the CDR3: TGTGCCAGCAGTGCTAAGGAGGGACTAACCTACGAGCAGTACTTC. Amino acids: CASSAKEGLTYEQYF.

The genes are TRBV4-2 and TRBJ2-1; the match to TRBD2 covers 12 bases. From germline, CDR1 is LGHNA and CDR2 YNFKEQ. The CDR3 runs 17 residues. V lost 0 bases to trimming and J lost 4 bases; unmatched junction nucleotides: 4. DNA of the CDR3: TGTGCCAGCAGCCAAGATCTAGGACTAGCGGGATACAATGAGCAGTTCTTC. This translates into CASSQDLGLAGYNEQFF.

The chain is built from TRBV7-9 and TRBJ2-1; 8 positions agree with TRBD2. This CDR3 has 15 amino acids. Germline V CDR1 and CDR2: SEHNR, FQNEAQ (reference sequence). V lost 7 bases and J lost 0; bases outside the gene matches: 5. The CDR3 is CASTWGLVSYNEQFF. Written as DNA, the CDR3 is TGTGCCAGCACCTGGGGACTAGTCTCCTACAATGAGCAGTTCTTC. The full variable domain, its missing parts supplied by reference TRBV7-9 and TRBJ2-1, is DTGVSQNPRHKITKRGQNVTFRCDPISEHNRLYWYRQTLGQGPEFLTYFQNEAQLEKSRLLSDRFSAERPKGSFSTLEIQRTEQGDSAMYLCASTWGLVSYNEQFFGPGTRLTVL.

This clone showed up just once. CDR3 bases: TGTGCCAGCAGCGTACCCACGGCCGGGACAAATCTTGGGGACACTGAAGCTTTCTTT. This translates into CASSVPTAGTNLGDTEAFF. This chain joins TRBV9 and TRBJ1-1; the D gene is possibly TRBD1 (6 bases). V was pared by 1 base and J by 3 bases, with 25 bases between. Germline lookup yields CDR1 SGDLS and CDR2 YYNGEE. This CDR3 is 19 amino acids long.

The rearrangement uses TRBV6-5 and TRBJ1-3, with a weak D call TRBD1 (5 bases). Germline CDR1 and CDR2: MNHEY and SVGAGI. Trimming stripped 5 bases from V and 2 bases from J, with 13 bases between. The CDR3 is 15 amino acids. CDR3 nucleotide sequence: TGTGCCAGCAGTGCCTTGGGGGGTCCTGGAAACACCATATATTTT. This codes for CASSALGGPGNTIYF.

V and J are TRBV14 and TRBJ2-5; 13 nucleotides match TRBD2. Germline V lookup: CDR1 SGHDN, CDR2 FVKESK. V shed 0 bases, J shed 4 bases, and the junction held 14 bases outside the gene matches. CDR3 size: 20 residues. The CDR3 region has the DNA TGTGCCAGCAGCCAAGATCCCGGACTAGCGGGAGAATGGGATGGAGAGACCCAGTACTTC. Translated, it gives CASSQDPGLAGEWDGETQYF.

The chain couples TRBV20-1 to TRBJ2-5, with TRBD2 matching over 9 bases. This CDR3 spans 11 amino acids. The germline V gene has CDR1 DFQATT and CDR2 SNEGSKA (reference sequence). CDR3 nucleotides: TGCTTAGCGGGAGAGGCAGAGACCCAGTACTTC. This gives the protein CLAGEAETQYF.

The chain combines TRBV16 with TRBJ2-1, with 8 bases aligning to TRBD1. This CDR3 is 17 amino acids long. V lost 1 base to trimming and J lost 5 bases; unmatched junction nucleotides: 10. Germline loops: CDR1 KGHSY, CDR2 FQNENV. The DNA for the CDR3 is TGTGCCAGCAGCCAATTAGGGGCGGACAGGGCAGACAATGAGCAGTTCTTC. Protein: CASSQLGADRADNEQFF.

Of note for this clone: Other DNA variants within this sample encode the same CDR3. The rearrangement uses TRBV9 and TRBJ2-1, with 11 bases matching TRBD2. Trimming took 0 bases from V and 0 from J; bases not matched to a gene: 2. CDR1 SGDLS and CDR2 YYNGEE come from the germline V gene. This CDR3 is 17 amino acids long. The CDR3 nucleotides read TGTGCCAGCAGCGTAGGACTAGCGGGGAGCTCCTACAATGAGCAGTTCTTC. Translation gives CASSVGLAGSSYNEQFF.

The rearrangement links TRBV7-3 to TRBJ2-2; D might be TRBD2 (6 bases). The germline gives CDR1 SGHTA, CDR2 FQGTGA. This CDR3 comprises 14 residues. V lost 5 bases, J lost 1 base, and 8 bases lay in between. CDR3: CASSPGGNTGELFF. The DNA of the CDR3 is TGTGCCAGCAGCCCCGGGGGGAACACCGGGGAGCTGTTTTTT. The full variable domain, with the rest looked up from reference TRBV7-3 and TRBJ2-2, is GAGVSQTPSNKVTEKGKYVELRCDPISGHTALYWYRQSLGQGPEFLIYFQGTGAADDSGLPNDRFFAVRPEGSVSTLKIQRTERGDSAVYLCASSPGGNTGELFFGEGSRLTVL.

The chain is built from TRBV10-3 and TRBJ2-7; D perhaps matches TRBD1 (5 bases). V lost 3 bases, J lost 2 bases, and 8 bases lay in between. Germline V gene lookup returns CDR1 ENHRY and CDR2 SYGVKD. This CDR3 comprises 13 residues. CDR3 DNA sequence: TGTGCCATCAGTGACAGGGAAACCTACGAGCAGTACTTC. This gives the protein CAISDRETYEQYF.

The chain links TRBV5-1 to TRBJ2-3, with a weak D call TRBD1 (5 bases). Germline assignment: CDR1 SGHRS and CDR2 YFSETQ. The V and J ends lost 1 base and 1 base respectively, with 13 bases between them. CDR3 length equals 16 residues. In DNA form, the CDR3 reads TGCGCCAGCAGCTTGAACCTCATCAGGGGCACAGATACGCAGTATTTT. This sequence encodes CASSLNLIRGTDTQYF.

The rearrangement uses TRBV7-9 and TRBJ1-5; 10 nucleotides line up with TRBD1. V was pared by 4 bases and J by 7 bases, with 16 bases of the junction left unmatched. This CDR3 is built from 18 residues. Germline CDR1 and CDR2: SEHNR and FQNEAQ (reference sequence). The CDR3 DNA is TGTGCCAGCAGCTCGGGAACCGAGACAGGGGGCATGAAGCAGCCCCAGCATTTT. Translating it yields CASSSGTETGGMKQPQHF.

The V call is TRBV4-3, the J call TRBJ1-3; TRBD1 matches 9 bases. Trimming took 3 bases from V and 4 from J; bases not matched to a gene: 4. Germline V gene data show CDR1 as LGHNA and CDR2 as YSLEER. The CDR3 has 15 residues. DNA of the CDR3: TGCGCCAGCAGCCAGGGACAGGGCATCGGAAACACCATATATTTT. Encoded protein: CASSQGQGIGNTIYF.

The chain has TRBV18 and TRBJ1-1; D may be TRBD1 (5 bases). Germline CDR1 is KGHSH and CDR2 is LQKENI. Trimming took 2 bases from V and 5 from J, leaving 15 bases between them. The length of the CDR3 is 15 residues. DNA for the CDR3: TGTGCCAGCTCACCAGGTGAACCAGGGATGACTGAAGCTTTCTTT. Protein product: CASSPGEPGMTEAFF.

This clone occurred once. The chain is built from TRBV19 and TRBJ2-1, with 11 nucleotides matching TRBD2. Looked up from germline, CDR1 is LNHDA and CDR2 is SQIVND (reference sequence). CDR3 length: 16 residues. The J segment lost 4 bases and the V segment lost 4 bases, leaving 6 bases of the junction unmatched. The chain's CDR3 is CASSNPGTSGYNEQFF. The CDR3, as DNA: TGTGCCAGTAGTAATCCCGGGACTAGCGGATACAATGAGCAGTTCTTC.

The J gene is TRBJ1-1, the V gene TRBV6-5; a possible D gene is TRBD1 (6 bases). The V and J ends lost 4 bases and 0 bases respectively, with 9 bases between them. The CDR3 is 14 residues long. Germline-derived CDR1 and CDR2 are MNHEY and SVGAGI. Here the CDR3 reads CASSSRGLNTEAFF. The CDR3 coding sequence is TGTGCCAGCAGTTCCAGGGGATTGAACACTGAAGCTTTCTTT.

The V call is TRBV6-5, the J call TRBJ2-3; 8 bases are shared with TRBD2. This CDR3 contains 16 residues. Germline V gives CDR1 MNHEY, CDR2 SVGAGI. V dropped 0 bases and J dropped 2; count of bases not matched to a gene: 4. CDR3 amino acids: CASSYSSAGDTDTQYF. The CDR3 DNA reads TGTGCCAGCAGTTACTCGTCAGCGGGGGACACAGATACGCAGTATTTT.

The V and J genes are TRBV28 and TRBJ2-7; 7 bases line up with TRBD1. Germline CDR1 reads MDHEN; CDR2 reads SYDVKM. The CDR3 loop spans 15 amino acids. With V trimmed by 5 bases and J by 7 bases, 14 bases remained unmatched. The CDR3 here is CASSDPAGGTWEQYF. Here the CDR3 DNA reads TGTGCCAGCAGTGACCCGGCAGGGGGTACGTGGGAGCAGTACTTC.

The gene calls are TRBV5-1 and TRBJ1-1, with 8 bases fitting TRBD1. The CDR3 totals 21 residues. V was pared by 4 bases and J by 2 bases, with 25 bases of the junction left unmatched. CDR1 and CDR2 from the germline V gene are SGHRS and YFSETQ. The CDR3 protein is CASSIWTGLPSGTFRNTEAFF. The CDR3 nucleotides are TGCGCCAGCAGCATATGGACAGGGTTACCGTCTGGCACCTTCAGAAACACTGAAGCTTTCTTT.

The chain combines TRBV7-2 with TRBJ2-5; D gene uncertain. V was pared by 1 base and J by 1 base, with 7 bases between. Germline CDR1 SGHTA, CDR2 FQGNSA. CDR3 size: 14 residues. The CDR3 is CASSLGLLQETQYF. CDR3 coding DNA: TGTGCCAGCAGCTTAGGGCTCCTCCAAGAGACCCAGTACTTC.

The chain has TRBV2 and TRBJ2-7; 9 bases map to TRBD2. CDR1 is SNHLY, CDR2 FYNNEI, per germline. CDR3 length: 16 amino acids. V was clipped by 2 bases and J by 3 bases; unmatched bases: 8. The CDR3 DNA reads TGTGCCAGCAGTGAAAAGGTGTTAGCGGGAGACTACGAGCAGTACTTC. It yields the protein CASSEKVLAGDYEQYF.

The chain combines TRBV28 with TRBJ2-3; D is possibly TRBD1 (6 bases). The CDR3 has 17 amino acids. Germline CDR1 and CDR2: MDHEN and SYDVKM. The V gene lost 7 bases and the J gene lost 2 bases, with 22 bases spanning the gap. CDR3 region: CASTSPRTVPLTDTQYF. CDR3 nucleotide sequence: TGTGCCAGCACCTCCCCCCGGACAGTCCCCCTCACAGATACGCAGTATTTT.

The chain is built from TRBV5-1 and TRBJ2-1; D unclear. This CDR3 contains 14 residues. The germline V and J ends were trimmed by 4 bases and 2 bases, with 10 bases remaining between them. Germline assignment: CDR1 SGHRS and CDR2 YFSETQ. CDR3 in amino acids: CASSLQVAYNEQFF. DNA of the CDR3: TGCGCCAGCAGCCTGCAGGTAGCCTACAATGAGCAGTTCTTC.

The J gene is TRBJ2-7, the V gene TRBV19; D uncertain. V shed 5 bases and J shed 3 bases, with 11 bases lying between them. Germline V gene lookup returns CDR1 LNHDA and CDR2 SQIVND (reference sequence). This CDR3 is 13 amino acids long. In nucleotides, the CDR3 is TGTGCCAGTAGTCCCTCCACAAGCTACGAGCAGTACTTC. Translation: CASSPSTSYEQYF.

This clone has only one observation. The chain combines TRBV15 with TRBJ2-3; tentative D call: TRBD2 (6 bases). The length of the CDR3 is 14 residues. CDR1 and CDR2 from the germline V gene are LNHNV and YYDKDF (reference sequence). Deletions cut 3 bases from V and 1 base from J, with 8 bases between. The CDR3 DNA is TGTGCCACCAGCAGGGCTAGCGGCACAGATACGCAGTATTTT. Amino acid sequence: CATSRASGTDTQYF.